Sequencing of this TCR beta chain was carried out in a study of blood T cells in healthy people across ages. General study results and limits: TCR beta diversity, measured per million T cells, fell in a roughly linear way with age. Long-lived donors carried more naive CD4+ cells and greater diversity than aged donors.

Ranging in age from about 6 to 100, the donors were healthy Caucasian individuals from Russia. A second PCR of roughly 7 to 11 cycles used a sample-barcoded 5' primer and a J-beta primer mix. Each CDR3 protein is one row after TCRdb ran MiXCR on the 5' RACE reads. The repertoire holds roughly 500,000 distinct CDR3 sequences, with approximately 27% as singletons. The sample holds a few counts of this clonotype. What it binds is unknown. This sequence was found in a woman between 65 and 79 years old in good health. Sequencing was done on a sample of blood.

In nucleotides, the CDR3 is TGCGCCAGCAGCTCGGGGGTTCCGGGAGATACGCAGTATTTT. Amino acids: CASSSGVPGDTQYF. This rearrangement joins TRBV5-1 to TRBJ2-3; D might be TRBD2 (6 bases). The CDR3 totals 14 residues. The germline V gene has CDR1 SGHRS and CDR2 YFSETQ. V was cut by 3 bases and J by 5 bases, with 13 bases left in between.